This T cell receptor beta chain appears in the sequencing data of a study of blood T cell repertoires in COVID-19 (dated by TCRdb to the early 2020s). Regarding the complete study: The collaborator samples originated in the United States, Italy and Spain and spanned the acute and convalescent phases of COVID-19. The material from the prospective study consisted of cDNA or gDNA derived from T cells, B-cell-depleted T cells, or PBMCs. The dataset comprised deeply sampled blood TCRbeta repertoires from subjects exposed to, actively infected with, or recovered from COVID-19. The repertoires were made available in a free public database intended to serve as a resource for research on the immune response to SARS-CoV-2. Samples were obtained from the ongoing ImmuneRACE study (first 160 participants) and from some 1,200 subjects provided by 6 global collaborators. A de-identified subject ID, COVID-19 status, age in years and sex were almost always included in the sample metadata. HLA class I and class II types, where available, came from metadata supplied by the sample provider rather than from assay-based typing.

One collaborating source in Seattle enrolled patients while the patients were actively infected and followed the patients over time throughout the course of disease. Each collaborating institution followed its own protocols to collect whole blood in K2EDTA tubes. For TCRbeta analysis, collaborators shipped samples as frozen whole blood, isolated PBMCs, or DNA extracted from either of those sample types. TCRbeta CDR3 regions were amplified from genomic DNA by means of the immunoSEQ Assay, a bias-controlled multiplex PCR. Per the source publication's procedure: Nucleated cell counts per sample were estimated from amplification of reference gene primers within the assay. Sequence reads were collapsed and filtered to measure the absolute abundance of every unique TCRbeta CDR3 rearrangement. For each sample, productive Simpson clonality was calculated as the square root of Simpson's diversity index over productive rearrangements. Entries here come from immuneACCESS through TCRdb and include only in-frame sequences with V and J called. Some clones fail to appear in such tables; in the studies checked, an unresolved V gene covers under half of the shortfall, and the cause of the remainder is unknown. V and J calls and clone size are as listed in that table; D and trimming were resolved from the DNA. The sample table lists more than 150,000 clones, about 83% of them with a count of one. The biggest ten clones account for about 12% of the sample.

General findings and caveats noted by the study authors: Clinical and demographic metadata were provided uncurated, with the amount varying by source and participant.

Worth noting for this clone: This receptor's antigen is unknown. Per-base quality was not reported, and no clone a single base away is much larger than it.

The TCR was taken from a woman aged 70-85 years with COVID-19, enrolled during active disease. The sequenced material came from peripheral blood.

The DNA reads TGCAGCGGCGGACAGGGATGGAGGGATGAGCAGTTCTTC. This encodes CSGGQGWRDEQFF. This receptor chain uses TRBV29-1 and TRBJ2-1, and TRBD1 matches 8 of the central bases. The CDR3 goes from the cysteine to the phenylalanine over 13 residues. The read is trimmed to its CDR3 DNA, 39 bases read in frame from base 1. Compared with germline, V lacks 7 bases and J lacks 8 bases; bases without a gene match: 10. CDR1 and CDR2 are drawn from the germline V gene: SQVTM, ANQGSEA.